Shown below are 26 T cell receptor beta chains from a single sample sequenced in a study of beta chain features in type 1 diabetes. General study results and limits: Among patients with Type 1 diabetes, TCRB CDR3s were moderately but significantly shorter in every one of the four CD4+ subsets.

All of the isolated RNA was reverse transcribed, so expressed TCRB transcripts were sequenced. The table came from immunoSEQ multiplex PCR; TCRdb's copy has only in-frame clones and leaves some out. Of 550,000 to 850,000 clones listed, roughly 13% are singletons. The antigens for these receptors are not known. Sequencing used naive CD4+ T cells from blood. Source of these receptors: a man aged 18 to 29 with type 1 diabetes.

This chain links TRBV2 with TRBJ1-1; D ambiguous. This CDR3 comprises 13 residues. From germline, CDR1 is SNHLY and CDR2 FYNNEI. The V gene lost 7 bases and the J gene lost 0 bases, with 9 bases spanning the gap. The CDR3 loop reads CASTIGMNTEAFF. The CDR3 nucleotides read TGTGCCAGCACGATTGGGATGAACACTGAAGCTTTCTTT.

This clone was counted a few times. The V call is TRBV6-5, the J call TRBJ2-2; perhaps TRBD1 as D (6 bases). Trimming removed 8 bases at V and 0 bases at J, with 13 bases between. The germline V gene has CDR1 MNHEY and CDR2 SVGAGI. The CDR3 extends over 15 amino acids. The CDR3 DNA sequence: TGTGCCAGCGGACGGGACATAGCGAACACCGGGGAGCTGTTTTTT. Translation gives CASGRDIANTGELFF.

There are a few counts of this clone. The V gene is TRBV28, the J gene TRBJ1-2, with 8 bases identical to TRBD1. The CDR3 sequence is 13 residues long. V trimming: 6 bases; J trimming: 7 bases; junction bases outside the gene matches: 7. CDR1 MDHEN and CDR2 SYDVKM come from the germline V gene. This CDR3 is CASRDGQGGGYTF. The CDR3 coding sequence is TGTGCCAGCAGAGACGGACAGGGTGGTGGCTACACCTTC.

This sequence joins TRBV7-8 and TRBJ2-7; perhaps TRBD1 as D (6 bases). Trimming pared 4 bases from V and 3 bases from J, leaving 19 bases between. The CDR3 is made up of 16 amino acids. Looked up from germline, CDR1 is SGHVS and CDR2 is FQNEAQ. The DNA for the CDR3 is TGTGCCAGCAGCTCTCGTGACAGGACCATCGTCTACGAGCAGTACTTC. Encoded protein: CASSSRDRTIVYEQYF. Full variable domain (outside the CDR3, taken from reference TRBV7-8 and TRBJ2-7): GAGVSQSPRYKVAKRGQDVALRCDPISGHVSLFWYQQALGQGPEFLTYFQNEAQLDKSGLPSDRFFAERPEGSVSTLKIQRTQQEDSAVYLCASSSRDRTIVYEQYFGPGTRLTVT.

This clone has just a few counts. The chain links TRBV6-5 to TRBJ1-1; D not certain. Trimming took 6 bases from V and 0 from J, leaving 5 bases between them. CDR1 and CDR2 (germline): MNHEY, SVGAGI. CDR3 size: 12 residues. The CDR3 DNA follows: TGTGCCAGCAGCCGGTTGAACACTGAAGCTTTCTTT. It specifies CASSRLNTEAFF.

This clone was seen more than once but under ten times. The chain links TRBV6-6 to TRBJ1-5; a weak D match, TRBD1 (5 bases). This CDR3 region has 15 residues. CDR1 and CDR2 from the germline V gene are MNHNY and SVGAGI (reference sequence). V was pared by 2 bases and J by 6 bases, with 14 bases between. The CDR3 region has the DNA TGTGCCAGCAGTTACCCTGGGACCGAAGGTCAGCCCCAGCATTTT. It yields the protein CASSYPGTEGQPQHF.

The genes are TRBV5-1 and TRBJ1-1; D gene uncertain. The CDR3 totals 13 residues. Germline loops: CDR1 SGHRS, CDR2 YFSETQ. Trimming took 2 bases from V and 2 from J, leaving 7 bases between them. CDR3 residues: CASSFEDNTEAFF. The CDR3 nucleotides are TGCGCCAGCAGCTTCGAGGATAACACTGAAGCTTTCTTT.

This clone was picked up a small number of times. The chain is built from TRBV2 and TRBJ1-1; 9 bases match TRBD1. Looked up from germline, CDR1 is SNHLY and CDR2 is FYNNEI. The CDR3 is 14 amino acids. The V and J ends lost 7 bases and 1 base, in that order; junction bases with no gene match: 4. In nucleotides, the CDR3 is TGTGCCAGCATCAGGGACAGGGCGAACACTGAAGCTTTCTTT. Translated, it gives CASIRDRANTEAFF.

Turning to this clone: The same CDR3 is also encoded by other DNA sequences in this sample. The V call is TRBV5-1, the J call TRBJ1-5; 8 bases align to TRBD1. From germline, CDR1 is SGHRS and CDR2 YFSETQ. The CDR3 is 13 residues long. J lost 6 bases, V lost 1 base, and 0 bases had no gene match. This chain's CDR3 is CASSLTGGQPQHF. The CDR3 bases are TGCGCCAGCAGCTTGACAGGGGGTCAGCCCCAGCATTTT.

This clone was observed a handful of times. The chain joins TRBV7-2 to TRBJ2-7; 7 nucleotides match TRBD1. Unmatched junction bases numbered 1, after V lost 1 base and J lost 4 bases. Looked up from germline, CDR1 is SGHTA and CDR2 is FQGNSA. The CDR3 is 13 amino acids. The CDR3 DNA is TGTGCCAGCAGCTTAGGGGACAGTTACGAGCAGTACTTC. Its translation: CASSLGDSYEQYF.

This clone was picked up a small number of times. CDR3 residues: CASSLVGETEAFF. The CDR3 DNA reads as TGCGCCAGCAGCTTGGTCGGGGAGACTGAAGCTTTCTTT. The V and J genes are TRBV5-1 and TRBJ1-1; D is unclear. With 0 bases removed from V and 5 bases from J, the gap between germline ends came to 8 bases. Germline loops: CDR1 SGHRS, CDR2 YFSETQ. This CDR3 region has 13 residues. The whole variable domain, filled in from reference TRBV5-1 and TRBJ1-1, reads KAGVTQTPRYLIKTRGQQVTLSCSPISGHRSVSWYQQTPGQGLQFLFEYFSETQRNKGNFPGRFSGRQFSNSRSEMNVSTLELGDSALYLCASSLVGETEAFFGQGTRLTVV.

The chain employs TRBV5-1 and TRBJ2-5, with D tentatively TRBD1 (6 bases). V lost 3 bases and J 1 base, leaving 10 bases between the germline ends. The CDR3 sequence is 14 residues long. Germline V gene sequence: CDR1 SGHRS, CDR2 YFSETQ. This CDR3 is CASSSRGIQETQYF. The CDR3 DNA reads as TGCGCCAGCAGCTCCAGGGGAATCCAAGAGACCCAGTACTTC.

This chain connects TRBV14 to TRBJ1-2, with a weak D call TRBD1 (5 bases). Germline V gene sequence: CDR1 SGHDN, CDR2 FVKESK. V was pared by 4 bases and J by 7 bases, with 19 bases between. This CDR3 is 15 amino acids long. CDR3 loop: CASSLPGTLTGGYTF. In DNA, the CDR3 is TGTGCCAGCAGCCTGCCCGGGACCTTGACGGGTGGCTACACCTTC.

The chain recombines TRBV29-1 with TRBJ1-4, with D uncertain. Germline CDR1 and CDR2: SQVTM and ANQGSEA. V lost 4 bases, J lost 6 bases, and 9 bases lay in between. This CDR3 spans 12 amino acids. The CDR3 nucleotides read TGCAGCGTTGTACGCGGAGATGAAAAACTGTTTTTT. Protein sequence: CSVVRGDEKLFF.

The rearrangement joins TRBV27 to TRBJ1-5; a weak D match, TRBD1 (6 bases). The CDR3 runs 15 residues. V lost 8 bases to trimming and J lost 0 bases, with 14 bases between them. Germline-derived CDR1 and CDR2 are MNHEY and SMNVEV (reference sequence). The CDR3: CASSMEQGSNQPQHF. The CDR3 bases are TGTGCCAGCTCCATGGAACAGGGTAGCAATCAGCCCCAGCATTTT.

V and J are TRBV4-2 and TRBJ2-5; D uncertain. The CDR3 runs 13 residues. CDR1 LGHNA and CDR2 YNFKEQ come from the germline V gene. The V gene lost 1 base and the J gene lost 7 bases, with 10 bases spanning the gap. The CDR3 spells CASSQATEGTQYF. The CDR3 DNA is TGTGCCAGCAGCCAAGCAACGGAAGGGACCCAGTACTTC.

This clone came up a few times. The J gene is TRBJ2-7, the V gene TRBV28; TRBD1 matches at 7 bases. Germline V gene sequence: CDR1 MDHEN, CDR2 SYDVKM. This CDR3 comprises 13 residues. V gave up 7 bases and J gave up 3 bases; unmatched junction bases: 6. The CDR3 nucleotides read TGTGCCAGCAACTTCCCAGGGGGCTACGAGCAGTACTTC. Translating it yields CASNFPGGYEQYF.

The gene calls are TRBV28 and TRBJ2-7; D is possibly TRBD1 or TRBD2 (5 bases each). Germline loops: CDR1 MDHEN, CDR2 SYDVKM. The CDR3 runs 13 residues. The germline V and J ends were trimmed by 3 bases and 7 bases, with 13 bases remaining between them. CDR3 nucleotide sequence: TGTGCCAGCAGTTTGGTGGGGACGCCGGAGCAGTACTTC. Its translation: CASSLVGTPEQYF.

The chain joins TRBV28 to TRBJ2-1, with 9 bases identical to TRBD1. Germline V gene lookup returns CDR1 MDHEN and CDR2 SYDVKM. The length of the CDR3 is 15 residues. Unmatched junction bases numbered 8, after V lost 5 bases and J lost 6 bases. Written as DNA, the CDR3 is TGTGCCAGCAGTACTCCGGGACAGGGTCGCAATGAGCAGTTCTTC. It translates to CASSTPGQGRNEQFF.

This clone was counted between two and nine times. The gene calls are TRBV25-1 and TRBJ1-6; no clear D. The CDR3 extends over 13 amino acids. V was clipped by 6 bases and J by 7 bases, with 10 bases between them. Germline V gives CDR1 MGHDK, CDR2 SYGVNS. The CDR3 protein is CASSGGLNSPLHF. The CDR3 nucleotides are TGTGCCAGCAGCGGAGGTCTAAATTCACCCCTCCACTTT.

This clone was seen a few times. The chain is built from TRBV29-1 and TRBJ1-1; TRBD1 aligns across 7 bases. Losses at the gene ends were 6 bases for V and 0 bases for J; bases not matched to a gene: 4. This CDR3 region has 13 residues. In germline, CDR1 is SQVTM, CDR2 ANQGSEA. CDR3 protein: CSVTGSVNTEAFF. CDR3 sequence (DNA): TGCAGCGTGACAGGGTCGGTGAACACTGAAGCTTTCTTT.

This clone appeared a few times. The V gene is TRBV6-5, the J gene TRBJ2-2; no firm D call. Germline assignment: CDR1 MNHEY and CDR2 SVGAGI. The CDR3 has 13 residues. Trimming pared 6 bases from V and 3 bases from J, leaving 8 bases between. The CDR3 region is CASRTWHTGELFF. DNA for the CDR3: TGTGCCAGCAGGACGTGGCACACCGGGGAGCTGTTTTTT.

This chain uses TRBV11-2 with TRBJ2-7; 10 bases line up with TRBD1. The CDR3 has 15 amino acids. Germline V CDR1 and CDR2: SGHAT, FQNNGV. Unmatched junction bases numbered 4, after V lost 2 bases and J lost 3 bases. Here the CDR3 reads CASSLMGQGFYEQYF. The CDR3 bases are TGTGCCAGCAGCTTAATGGGACAGGGGTTCTACGAGCAGTACTTC. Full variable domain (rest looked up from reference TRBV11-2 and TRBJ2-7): EAGVAQSPRYKIIEKRQSVAFWCNPISGHATLYWYQQILGQGPKLLIQFQNNGVVDDSQLPKDRFSAERLKGVDSTLKIQPAKLEDSAVYLCASSLMGQGFYEQYFGPGTRLTVT.

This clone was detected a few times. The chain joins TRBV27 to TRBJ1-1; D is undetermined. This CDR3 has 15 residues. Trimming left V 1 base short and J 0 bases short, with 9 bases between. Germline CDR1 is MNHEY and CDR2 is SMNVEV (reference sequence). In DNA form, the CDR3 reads TGTGCCAGCAGTTTATTAGGAGAAATGAACACTGAAGCTTTCTTT. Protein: CASSLLGEMNTEAFF.

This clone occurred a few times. DNA of the CDR3: TGTGCCAGCAGCCCTAGGGGCAATCAGCCCCAGCATTTT. Amino acid sequence: CASSPRGNQPQHF. The rearrangement links TRBV7-2 to TRBJ1-5; D call uncertain. Germline loops: CDR1 SGHTA, CDR2 FQGNSA. The V end was cut by 5 bases, the J end by 2 bases, with 7 bases between. The CDR3 is 13 amino acids.

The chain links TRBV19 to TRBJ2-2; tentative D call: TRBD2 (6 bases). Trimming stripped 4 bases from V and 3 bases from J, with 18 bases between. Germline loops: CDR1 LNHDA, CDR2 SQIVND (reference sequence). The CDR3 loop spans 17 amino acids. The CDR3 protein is CASSSGDRPLDTGELFF. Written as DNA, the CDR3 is TGTGCCAGTAGTAGCGGGGACCGGCCCCTGGACACCGGGGAGCTGTTTTTT.